This is a list of T cell receptor beta chains from one sample in a study of blood T cell repertoires in COVID-19. Clones were sequenced by immunoSEQ multiplex PCR, and TCRdb holds only the in-frame ones, with some missing. The profile covers over 95,000 clones, with around 84% appearing a single time and roughly 8% taken by the ten largest. Sequencing used peripheral blood. Source of these receptors: a woman in her forties with acute or convalescent COVID-19. Both conserved end residues are part of each CDR3. D genes are given only for firm matches. Where a row states a size, it is once, few, many or the class of an expanded clone; other rows omit it.

size	D	V	J	CDR3	DNA
.	TRBD1	TRBV7-9	TRBJ1-2	CASSKSRDRAYGYTF	TGTGCCAGCAGTAAAAGCCGGGACAGGGCCTATGGCTACACCTTC
.	.	TRBV11-2	TRBJ1-1	CASSPNMNTEAFF	TGTGCCAGCAGCCCGAACATGAACACTGAAGCTTTCTTT
.	.	TRBV30	TRBJ1-3	CAWSAGGNTIYF	TGTGCCTGGAGTGCCGGGGGAAACACCATATATTTT
.	.	TRBV7-3	TRBJ2-5	CASSPSPRLETQYF	TGTGCCAGCAGCCCCTCGCCCAGATTAGAGACCCAGTACTTC
once	.	TRBV7-2	TRBJ2-7	CASSFSGRHSGEQYF	TGTGCCAGCAGCTTTAGTGGGCGTCACTCAGGAGAGCAGTACTTC
.	TRBD1	TRBV28	TRBJ2-7	CASRGTGDRSYEQYF	TGTGCCAGCAGAGGGACAGGGGATCGTAGTTACGAGCAGTACTTC
.	TRBD1	TRBV2	TRBJ2-7	CASSETRGPAYEQYF	TGTGCCAGCAGTGAAACGAGGGGGCCCGCCTACGAGCAGTACTTC
.	.	TRBV23-1	TRBJ1-2	CASSQSQREFGYTF	TGCGCCAGCAGTCAATCGCAGAGGGAATTCGGCTACACCTTC
.	.	TRBV7-9	TRBJ1-2	CASGVTGATHGYTF	TGTGCCAGCGGCGTTACAGGTGCCACCCATGGCTACACCTTC
.	TRBD1	TRBV5-1	TRBJ2-7	CASSLWTGGLEQYF	TGCGCCAGCAGCTTGTGGACAGGGGGCCTCGAGCAGTACTTC
many	TRBD1	TRBV6-5	TRBJ1-1	CASSNIQGAVAFF	TGTGCCAGCAGTAATATACAGGGGGCCGTGGCTTTCTTT
few	.	TRBV7-8	TRBJ1-1	CASSLKPSRTEAFF	TGTGCCAGCAGCTTAAAGCCGTCCCGCACTGAAGCTTTCTTT
.	.	TRBV5-8	TRBJ1-2	CASSLVLPLGGGYTF	TGTGCCAGCAGCCTGGTCCTACCCCTAGGAGGTGGCTACACCTTC